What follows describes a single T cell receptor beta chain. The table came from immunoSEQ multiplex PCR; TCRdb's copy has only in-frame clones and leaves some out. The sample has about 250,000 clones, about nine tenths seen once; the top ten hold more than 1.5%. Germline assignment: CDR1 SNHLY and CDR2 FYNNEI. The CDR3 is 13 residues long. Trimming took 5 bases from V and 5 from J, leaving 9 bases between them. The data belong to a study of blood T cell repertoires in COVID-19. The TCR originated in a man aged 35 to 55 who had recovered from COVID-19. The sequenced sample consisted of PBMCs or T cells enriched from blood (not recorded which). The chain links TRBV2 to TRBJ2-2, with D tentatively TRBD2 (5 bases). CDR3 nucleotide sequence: TGTGCCAGCAGTATTTGGAGGACCGGGGAGCTGTTTTTT. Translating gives CASSIWRTGELFF.